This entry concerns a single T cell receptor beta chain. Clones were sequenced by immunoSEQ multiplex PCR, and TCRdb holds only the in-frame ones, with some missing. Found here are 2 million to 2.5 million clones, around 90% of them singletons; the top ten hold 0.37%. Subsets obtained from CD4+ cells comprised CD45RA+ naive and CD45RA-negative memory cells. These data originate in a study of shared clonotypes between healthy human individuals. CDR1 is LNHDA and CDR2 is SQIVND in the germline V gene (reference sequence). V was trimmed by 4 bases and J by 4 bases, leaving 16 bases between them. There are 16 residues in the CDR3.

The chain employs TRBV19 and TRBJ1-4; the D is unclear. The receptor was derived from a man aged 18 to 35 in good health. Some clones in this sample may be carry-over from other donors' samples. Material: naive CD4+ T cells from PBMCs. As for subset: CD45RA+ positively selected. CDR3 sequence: CASSTQGRNNNEKLFF. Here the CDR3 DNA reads TGTGCCAGTAGTACGCAAGGACGGAATAATAATGAAAAACTGTTTTTT.